Following are 14 T cell receptor beta chains from one sample sequenced in a study of patients and donors after allogeneic stem cell transplantation. A single record per CDR3 protein comes from TCRdb applying MiXCR to the RT-PCR reads. Found here are about 150,000 distinct CDR3 sequences, about a third of them singletons; the top ten hold about 50%. Sequenced sample: blood, either unsorted or a sorted T cell fraction (not recorded which). The receptor source for this set is a human donor who was either an allogeneic HSCT recipient or a stem cell or donor lymphocyte infusion donor (not recorded which). It is not recorded whose cells these are; they may come from a transplant donor.

V is TRBV6-6 and J is TRBJ1-1; D is unresolved. CDR1 is MNHNY and CDR2 is SVGAGI in the germline V gene (reference sequence). V shed 2 bases and J shed 9 bases, with 10 bases lying between them. CDR3 length: 12 residues. DNA of the CDR3: TGTGCCAGCAGTTACCACGGCGGAAAAGCTTTCTTT. This gives the protein CASSYHGGKAFF.

The table lists this clonotype with many counts. This rearrangement joins TRBV10-3 to TRBJ1-5; D ambiguous. V lost 7 bases to trimming and J lost 8 bases, with 21 bases between them. In germline, CDR1 is ENHRY, CDR2 SYGVKD. The CDR3 runs 15 residues. The CDR3 coding sequence is TGTGCCATCAAAGAAGCCCTGGTCGGCGGGGAGCCCCAGCATTTT. This codes for CAIKEALVGGEPQHF.

This clonotype has just a few counts. This chain links TRBV5-1 with TRBJ1-5, with 8 bases that match TRBD1. V lost 4 bases and J lost 2; bases outside the gene matches: 11. The CDR3 covers 17 residues. Germline assignment: CDR1 SGHRS and CDR2 YFSETQ. The CDR3 DNA follows: TGCGCCAGCAGCCAGACAGGGGCACGACATGGCAATCAGCCCCAGCATTTT. It specifies CASSQTGARHGNQPQHF. Supplemented by reference TRBV5-1 and TRBJ1-5, the full variable domain reads KAGVTQTPRYLIKTRGQQVTLSCSPISGHRSVSWYQQTPGQGLQFLFEYFSETQRNKGNFPGRFSGRQFSNSRSEMNVSTLELGDSALYLCASSQTGARHGNQPQHFGDGTRLSIL.

The chain combines TRBV6-2 or TRBV6-3 with TRBJ1-1; no reliable D call. Germline CDR1 is MNHEY and CDR2 is SVGEGT. The V gene lost 7 bases and the J gene lost 0 bases, with 9 bases spanning the gap. The CDR3 runs to 13 residues. The CDR3 here is CASTQDLNTEAFF. As DNA, the CDR3 is TGTGCCAGCACCCAGGACCTGAACACTGAAGCTTTCTTT.

The chain uses TRBV7-9 and TRBJ2-3, with D unresolved. CDR3 length equals 15 residues. Germline CDR1 and CDR2: SEHNR and FQNEAQ (reference sequence). The ends were cut back, 3 bases at V and 2 bases at J, with 12 bases in the middle. CDR3 sequence: CASSFYPTPTDTQYF. CDR3 nucleotides: TGTGCCAGCAGCTTTTACCCGACGCCCACAGATACGCAGTATTTT.

This rearrangement joins TRBV2 to TRBJ1-2; D call uncertain. Trimming left V 6 bases short and J 8 bases short, with 10 bases between. CDR3 length: 11 amino acids. The germline CDR1 and CDR2 sequences are SNHLY and FYNNEI. The CDR3 DNA is TGTGCCAGCAGCCCTTTCGACGGCTACACCTTC. The encoded protein is CASSPFDGYTF. The full variable domain, in which reference TRBV2 and TRBJ1-2 provide the parts outside the CDR3, is EPEVTQTPSHQVTQMGQEVILRCVPISNHLYFYWYRQILGQKVEFLVSFYNNEISEKSEIFDDQFSVERPDGSNFTLKIRSTKLEDSAMYFCASSPFDGYTFGSGTRLTVV.

This clonotype was seen more than once but under ten times. This sequence joins TRBV11-2 and TRBJ1-1; D is undetermined. CDR1 is SGHAT, CDR2 FQNNGV, per germline. With 7 bases removed from V and 2 bases from J, the gap between germline ends came to 20 bases. The CDR3 is 16 residues long. CDR3 sequence: CASTAALLILNTEAFF. In nucleotides, the CDR3 is TGTGCCAGCACCGCGGCACTGCTCATTTTAAACACTGAAGCTTTCTTT.

This chain uses TRBV5-1 with TRBJ1-1, with D possibly TRBD1 on 6 matching bases. The CDR3 covers 15 residues. Trimming stripped 0 bases from V and 1 base from J, with 10 bases between. Germline lookup yields CDR1 SGHRS and CDR2 YFSETQ. The CDR3: CASSLVGRGNTEAFF. In DNA form, the CDR3 reads TGCGCCAGCAGCTTGGTAGGCAGGGGGAACACTGAAGCTTTCTTT.

The CDR3 region is CASSLPRETQYF. CDR3 DNA: TGTGCCAGCAGTCTCCCCCGGGAGACCCAGTACTTC. The rearrangement links TRBV7-6 to TRBJ2-5; D is uncertain. This CDR3 has 12 amino acids. V shed 6 bases and J shed 5 bases, with 10 bases lying between them. Germline CDR1 is SGHVS and CDR2 is FNYEAQ.

The genes are TRBV6-6 and TRBJ1-1; D is unclear. CDR3 length equals 10 residues. Looked up from germline, CDR1 is MNHNY and CDR2 is SVGAGI (reference sequence). V lost 6 bases and J lost 8, with 7 bases in between. In DNA, the CDR3 is TGTGCCAGCAGCACCCTAGAAGCTTTCTTT. This gives the protein CASSTLEAFF.

V gene TRBV10-3 combines with J gene TRBJ1-4; 8 nucleotides line up with TRBD1. The CDR3 runs to 16 residues. Germline V lookup: CDR1 ENHRY, CDR2 SYGVKD. V lost 5 bases, J lost 7 bases, and 12 bases stayed unmatched. Here the CDR3 reads CAISPSTGGPGEKLFF. In nucleotides, the CDR3 is TGTGCCATCAGTCCCTCAACAGGGGGACCGGGTGAAAAACTGTTTTTT.

The chain links TRBV12-3 or TRBV12-4 to TRBJ1-6, with a possible D match to TRBD1 (6 bases). CDR3 size: 17 residues. Trimming took off 5 bases at V and 0 bases at J, with 14 bases between the two ends. The CDR3 nucleotides are TGTGCCAGCAGTGACAGGAGACGAAGCTCCTATAATTCACCCCTCCACTTT. It codes for CASSDRRRSSYNSPLHF.

This clonotype was counted once. The rearrangement joins TRBV6-5 to TRBJ2-4; D possibly matches TRBD1 or TRBD2 (5 bases each). Germline CDR1 MNHEY, CDR2 SVGAGI. The CDR3 contains 14 residues. V gave up 6 bases and J gave up 0 bases, with 9 bases separating them. The CDR3 nucleotides read TGTGCCAGCAGGTCCGGGACAGCCAAAAACATTCAGTACTTC. Translated: CASRSGTAKNIQYF.

This chain uses TRBV5-1 with TRBJ2-1, with TRBD1 identical over 7 bases. This CDR3 spans 17 amino acids. After removal of 5 bases from V and 4 bases from J, the junction contained 15 bases not matched to a gene. The germline CDR1 and CDR2 sequences are SGHRS and YFSETQ. CDR3 sequence reads: CASSPVYRGGEYNEQFF. CDR3 coding DNA: TGCGCCAGCAGTCCCGTCTACAGGGGTGGGGAGTACAATGAGCAGTTCTTC. Full variable domain (outside the CDR3, taken from reference TRBV5-1 and TRBJ2-1): KAGVTQTPRYLIKTRGQQVTLSCSPISGHRSVSWYQQTPGQGLQFLFEYFSETQRNKGNFPGRFSGRQFSNSRSEMNVSTLELGDSALYLCASSPVYRGGEYNEQFFGPGTRLTVL.